This TCR beta chain was identified in a study of T cells after posttransplantation cyclophosphamide. Study outcomes and limitations: Recipient CMV seropositivity and CMV reactivation strongly tracked TRB clonality. Donor-recipient repertoire similarity was low at 1-2 months, rising over year one.

The V segment lost 5 bases and the J segment 4 bases; nucleotides outside the gene matches: 3. The CDR3 loop spans 13 amino acids. Germline V gene lookup returns CDR1 LNHDA and CDR2 SQIVND (reference sequence). Profiling relied on immunoSEQ multiplex PCR, and the TCRdb table lists in-frame clones only, not all of them. In total the sample includes about 22,000 clones, none of them seen once. This clone occurred many times. Its antigen is still unknown. The chain links TRBV19 to TRBJ2-7, with TRBD1 matching 9 bases. Source material: PBMCs. This TCR was sampled from a woman aged 50 to 60 in good health, CMV-negative, and a related stem cell transplant donor. The CDR3 bases are TGTGCCAGTAGTCTACAGGGGGCTTACGAGCAGTACTTC. Translated: CASSLQGAYEQYF.